These T cell receptor beta chains were read from a single sample in a study of T cell responses to AZD1222 COVID-19 vaccine. This table comes from immunoSEQ multiplex PCR, and its TCRdb copy is limited to in-frame clones, with some not included. Among under 170,000 clones listed, roughly 92% were seen once. The specimen was peripheral blood, collected on day 0 of AZD1222 vaccination. The receptors were gathered from an adult in good health. Both conserved end residues are part of each CDR3. Each record gives: J gene, V gene, clone size, D gene, CDR3 protein, CDR3 DNA. The D gene is left open where the match is weak. Clone size, where shown, is once, few, many, or a class for clones that have expanded.

j_call: TRBJ1-2; v_call: TRBV24-1; clone_size: NA; d_call: NA; cdr3_aa: CATSDPDGNGYTF; cdr3_nt: TGTGCCACCAGTGACCCTGACGGAAATGGCTACACCTTC
j_call: TRBJ2-3; v_call: TRBV5-1; clone_size: once; d_call: NA; cdr3_aa: CASSLNVGDPRTDTQYF; cdr3_nt: TGCGCCAGCAGCTTGAACGTAGGGGACCCACGCACAGATACGCAGTATTTT
j_call: TRBJ2-1; v_call: TRBV6-4; clone_size: NA; d_call: TRBD2; cdr3_aa: CASSDSGLAGNNEQFF; cdr3_nt: TGTGCCAGCAGTGACTCGGGGCTAGCGGGCAACAATGAGCAGTTCTTC
j_call: TRBJ2-2; v_call: TRBV3-1/TRBV3-2; clone_size: NA; d_call: NA; cdr3_aa: CASSQSDTGELFF; cdr3_nt: TGTGCCAGCAGCCAGAGTGACACCGGGGAGCTGTTTTTT
j_call: TRBJ1-1; v_call: TRBV30; clone_size: NA; d_call: NA; cdr3_aa: CAWSHQGHPEAFF; cdr3_nt: TGTGCCTGGAGTCATCAGGGACATCCTGAAGCTTTCTTT
j_call: TRBJ1-4; v_call: TRBV2; clone_size: NA; d_call: NA; cdr3_aa: CASSGQRLNEKLFF; cdr3_nt: TGTGCCAGCTCGGGGCAGCGTCTCAATGAAAAACTGTTTTTT
j_call: TRBJ1-2; v_call: TRBV28; clone_size: NA; d_call: TRBD1; cdr3_aa: CASSFGQGANYGYTF; cdr3_nt: TGTGCCAGCAGTTTCGGACAGGGGGCTAACTATGGCTACACCTTC
j_call: TRBJ1-1; v_call: TRBV15; clone_size: NA; d_call: NA; cdr3_aa: CATSRDNSNTEAFF; cdr3_nt: TGTGCCACCAGCAGAGATAACAGCAACACTGAAGCTTTCTTT
j_call: TRBJ2-3; v_call: TRBV5-1; clone_size: NA; d_call: TRBD2; cdr3_aa: CASSLLAGSTDTQYF; cdr3_nt: TGCGCCAGCAGCTTACTAGCGGGGAGCACAGATACGCAGTATTTT
j_call: TRBJ2-6; v_call: TRBV19; clone_size: medium-sized; d_call: NA; cdr3_aa: CASSTQESGANVLTF; cdr3_nt: TGTGCCAGTAGTACGCAGGAGTCTGGGGCCAACGTCCTGACTTTC
j_call: TRBJ1-2; v_call: TRBV30; clone_size: NA; d_call: NA; cdr3_aa: CAWHPQGSGGYTF; cdr3_nt: TGTGCCTGGCACCCCCAGGGATCGGGTGGCTACACCTTC
j_call: TRBJ2-1; v_call: TRBV21-1; clone_size: NA; d_call: NA; cdr3_aa: CASSKDLEGINNEQFF; cdr3_nt: TGTGCCAGCAGCAAAGATCTCGAGGGTATTAACAATGAGCAGTTCTTC
j_call: TRBJ1-5; v_call: TRBV6-5; clone_size: NA; d_call: NA; cdr3_aa: CASRTINQPQHF; cdr3_nt: TGTGCCAGCAGAACGATAAATCAGCCCCAGCATTTT
j_call: TRBJ2-1; v_call: TRBV5-1; clone_size: NA; d_call: NA; cdr3_aa: CASSLIPSDNEQFF; cdr3_nt: TGCGCCAGCAGCTTGATTCCGAGCGACAATGAGCAGTTCTTC
j_call: TRBJ1-1; v_call: TRBV11-2; clone_size: NA; d_call: NA; cdr3_aa: CASSVGLLNTEAFF; cdr3_nt: TGTGCCAGCAGCGTGGGACTTTTGAACACTGAAGCTTTCTTT
j_call: TRBJ2-2; v_call: TRBV21-1; clone_size: NA; d_call: NA; cdr3_aa: CASSFPQRWAGRTGELFF; cdr3_nt: TGTGCCAGCAGCTTCCCTCAAAGGTGGGCAGGGAGGACCGGGGAGCTGTTTTTT
j_call: TRBJ1-2; v_call: TRBV29-1; clone_size: NA; d_call: NA; cdr3_aa: CSVEERGGGYTF; cdr3_nt: TGCAGCGTTGAAGAGAGGGGAGGTGGCTACACCTTC
j_call: TRBJ1-2; v_call: TRBV7-9; clone_size: NA; d_call: NA; cdr3_aa: CATMDKALYGYTF; cdr3_nt: TGTGCCACCATGGACAAAGCCCTCTATGGCTACACCTTC
j_call: TRBJ1-3; v_call: TRBV4-1; clone_size: NA; d_call: TRBD1; cdr3_aa: CASSPWTGGNTIYF; cdr3_nt: TGCGCCAGCAGCCCCTGGACAGGGGGAAACACCATATATTTT
j_call: TRBJ2-6; v_call: TRBV29-1; clone_size: NA; d_call: TRBD2; cdr3_aa: CSVGGSSGANVLTF; cdr3_nt: TGCAGCGTCGGGGGGAGCTCTGGGGCCAACGTCCTGACTTTC
j_call: TRBJ1-5; v_call: TRBV6-5; clone_size: NA; d_call: TRBD1; cdr3_aa: CASGPQGALQPQHF; cdr3_nt: TGTGCCAGCGGACCTCAGGGGGCCCTTCAGCCCCAGCATTTT
j_call: TRBJ2-5; v_call: TRBV3-1/TRBV3-2; clone_size: NA; d_call: TRBD2; cdr3_aa: CASSPGLAYQETQYF; cdr3_nt: TGTGCCAGCAGCCCGGGACTAGCGTATCAAGAGACCCAGTACTTC
j_call: TRBJ1-2; v_call: TRBV19; clone_size: NA; d_call: NA; cdr3_aa: CASSPWGRENYGYTF; cdr3_nt: TGTGCCAGTAGTCCTTGGGGCAGGGAGAACTATGGCTACACCTTC
j_call: TRBJ2-2; v_call: TRBV3-1/TRBV3-2; clone_size: NA; d_call: NA; cdr3_aa: CASSQRTGELFF; cdr3_nt: TGTGCCAGCAGCCAACGCACCGGGGAGCTGTTTTTT
j_call: TRBJ1-2; v_call: TRBV2; clone_size: once; d_call: NA; cdr3_aa: CASSEGPQDYGYTF; cdr3_nt: TGTGCCAGCAGTGAAGGACCACAAGACTATGGCTACACCTTC
j_call: TRBJ1-3; v_call: TRBV2; clone_size: NA; d_call: NA; cdr3_aa: CASSGGMSRNTIYF; cdr3_nt: TGTGCCAGCAGTGGAGGAATGTCTAGAAACACCATATATTTT
j_call: TRBJ1-1; v_call: TRBV5-6; clone_size: NA; d_call: NA; cdr3_aa: CASSSYLLPNTEAFF; cdr3_nt: TGTGCCAGCAGCTCCTATCTCCTGCCGAACACTGAAGCTTTCTTT
j_call: TRBJ1-5; v_call: TRBV18; clone_size: NA; d_call: NA; cdr3_aa: CASSSGDKANQPQHF; cdr3_nt: TGTGCCAGCTCGTCAGGTGACAAGGCGAATCAGCCCCAGCATTTT
j_call: TRBJ1-6; v_call: TRBV5-1; clone_size: NA; d_call: TRBD1; cdr3_aa: CASSEQGLGSPLHF; cdr3_nt: TGCGCCAGCAGTGAACAGGGGTTAGGGTCACCCCTCCACTTT
j_call: TRBJ2-2; v_call: TRBV6-2/TRBV6-3; clone_size: NA; d_call: TRBD1; cdr3_aa: CASSNPGTGSPGELFF; cdr3_nt: TGTGCCAGCAGTAACCCCGGGACAGGGTCTCCCGGGGAGCTGTTTTTT
j_call: TRBJ1-2; v_call: TRBV24-1; clone_size: NA; d_call: NA; cdr3_aa: CATSDTSGEKNYGYTF; cdr3_nt: TGTGCCACCAGTGATACCTCGGGGGAAAAAAACTATGGCTACACCTTC
j_call: TRBJ2-3; v_call: TRBV5-5; clone_size: NA; d_call: TRBD2; cdr3_aa: CASSAPSGVITDTQYF; cdr3_nt: TGTGCCAGCAGCGCGCCTAGCGGGGTAATCACAGATACGCAGTATTTT
j_call: TRBJ2-1; v_call: TRBV7-3; clone_size: NA; d_call: TRBD2; cdr3_aa: CASSSRTSGSSYNEQFF; cdr3_nt: TGTGCCAGCAGCTCCCGGACTAGCGGGAGCTCCTACAATGAGCAGTTCTTC
j_call: TRBJ2-1; v_call: TRBV11-2; clone_size: NA; d_call: NA; cdr3_aa: CASSNDRGNEQFF; cdr3_nt: TGTGCCAGCAGCAACGATAGGGGTAATGAGCAGTTCTTC
j_call: TRBJ1-1; v_call: TRBV4-2; clone_size: NA; d_call: NA; cdr3_aa: CASSRLGGNTEAFF; cdr3_nt: TGTGCCAGCAGCCGCCTAGGGGGGAACACTGAAGCTTTCTTT
j_call: TRBJ2-1; v_call: TRBV28; clone_size: once; d_call: TRBD2; cdr3_aa: CASRSTSGGHEQFF; cdr3_nt: TGTGCCAGCAGGTCGACTAGCGGGGGGCATGAGCAGTTCTTC
j_call: TRBJ2-3; v_call: TRBV5-6; clone_size: NA; d_call: TRBD1; cdr3_aa: CASSFRDRSDTQYF; cdr3_nt: TGTGCCAGCAGCTTCCGGGACAGGAGTGATACGCAGTATTTT
j_call: TRBJ1-1; v_call: TRBV11-2; clone_size: NA; d_call: NA; cdr3_aa: CASSLGGSMNTEAFF; cdr3_nt: TGTGCCAGCAGCTTAGGGGGTAGCATGAACACTGAAGCTTTCTTT
j_call: TRBJ2-2; v_call: TRBV10-2; clone_size: NA; d_call: TRBD2; cdr3_aa: CASTKLAGGNGELFF; cdr3_nt: TGCGCCAGCACCAAACTAGCGGGGGGTAACGGGGAGCTGTTTTTT
j_call: TRBJ1-4; v_call: TRBV28; clone_size: NA; d_call: NA; cdr3_aa: CASSRDGAKLFF; cdr3_nt: TGTGCCAGCAGTCGGGACGGGGCTAAACTGTTTTTT
j_call: TRBJ2-6; v_call: TRBV19; clone_size: NA; d_call: NA; cdr3_aa: CASSIRRTGDSGANVLTF; cdr3_nt: TGTGCCAGTAGTATTAGGCGCACGGGTGACTCTGGGGCCAACGTCCTGACTTTC
j_call: TRBJ1-3; v_call: TRBV14; clone_size: NA; d_call: NA; cdr3_aa: CASSQARQTYSGNTIYF; cdr3_nt: TGTGCCAGCAGCCAAGCTCGGCAGACCTACTCTGGAAACACCATATATTTT
j_call: TRBJ1-5; v_call: TRBV19; clone_size: NA; d_call: TRBD1; cdr3_aa: CASSIDSSGTGGWVQPQHF; cdr3_nt: TGTGCCAGTAGTATAGATTCTTCGGGGACAGGGGGTTGGGTACAGCCCCAGCATTTT
j_call: TRBJ2-1; v_call: TRBV4-3; clone_size: NA; d_call: TRBD2; cdr3_aa: CASSQGFLAGVSSYNEQFF; cdr3_nt: TGCGCCAGCAGCCAAGGGTTTCTAGCGGGAGTCAGCTCCTACAATGAGCAGTTCTTC
j_call: TRBJ1-6; v_call: TRBV6-5; clone_size: NA; d_call: NA; cdr3_aa: CASSLGNSPLHF; cdr3_nt: TGTGCCAGCAGTTTGGGGAATTCACCCCTCCACTTT
j_call: TRBJ2-3; v_call: TRBV4-1; clone_size: once; d_call: TRBD2; cdr3_aa: CASSHRLAGGSDTQYF; cdr3_nt: TGCGCCAGCAGCCATCGTCTAGCGGGGGGGTCAGATACGCAGTATTTT
j_call: TRBJ2-1; v_call: TRBV29-1; clone_size: NA; d_call: NA; cdr3_aa: CSVDGGGYNEQFF; cdr3_nt: TGCAGCGTTGACGGCGGCGGCTACAATGAGCAGTTCTTC
j_call: TRBJ1-1; v_call: TRBV7-6; clone_size: NA; d_call: NA; cdr3_aa: CASSLVGGSDTEAFF; cdr3_nt: TGTGCCAGCAGCTTAGTTGGGGGTTCGGACACTGAAGCTTTCTTT
j_call: TRBJ2-3; v_call: TRBV7-7; clone_size: NA; d_call: NA; cdr3_aa: CASSLHARDTQYF; cdr3_nt: TGTGCCAGCAGCTTGCACGCGCGGGATACGCAGTATTTT